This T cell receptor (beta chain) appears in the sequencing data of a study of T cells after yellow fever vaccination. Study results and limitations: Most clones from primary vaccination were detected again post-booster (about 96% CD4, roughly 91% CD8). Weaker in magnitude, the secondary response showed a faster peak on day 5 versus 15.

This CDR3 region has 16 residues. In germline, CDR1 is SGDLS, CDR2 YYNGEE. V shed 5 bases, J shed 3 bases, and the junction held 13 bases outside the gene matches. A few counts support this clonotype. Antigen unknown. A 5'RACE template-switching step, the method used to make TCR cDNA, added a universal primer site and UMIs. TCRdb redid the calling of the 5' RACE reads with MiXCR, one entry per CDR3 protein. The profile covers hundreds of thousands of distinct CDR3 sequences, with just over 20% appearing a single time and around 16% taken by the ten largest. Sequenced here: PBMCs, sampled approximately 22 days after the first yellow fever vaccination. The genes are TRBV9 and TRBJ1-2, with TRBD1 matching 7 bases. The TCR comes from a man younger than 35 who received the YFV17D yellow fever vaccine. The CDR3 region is CASRGEPRDSDYGYTF. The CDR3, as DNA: TGTGCCAGCAGGGGCGAACCAAGGGACAGCGACTATGGCTACACCTTC.